The 22 T cell receptor beta chains below come from one sample, sequenced in a study of blood T cell repertoires in COVID-19. Clones were sequenced by immunoSEQ multiplex PCR, and TCRdb holds only the in-frame ones, with some missing. The sample holds about 90,000 clones, about 92% seen once. Sequenced: peripheral blood. Receptor source: a woman between 55 and 75 years old with active COVID-19.

This sequence joins TRBV19 and TRBJ2-2; 7 bases fit TRBD1. The CDR3 covers 14 residues. The ends lost 7 bases at V and 4 bases at J; junction bases unmatched: 6. Germline loops: CDR1 LNHDA, CDR2 SQIVND (reference sequence). The CDR3, as DNA: TGTGCCAGTAACCTACAGGGGCCCACCGGGGAGCTGTTTTTT. Translated, it gives CASNLQGPTGELFF.

V gene TRBV18 combines with J gene TRBJ1-2; TRBD1 matches at 10 bases. Germline V gene sequence: CDR1 KGHSH, CDR2 LQKENI. The CDR3 is 15 residues long. Unmatched junction bases numbered 8, after V lost 6 bases and J lost 4 bases. CDR3 amino acids: CASSPGDRGSYGYTF. CDR3 nucleotide sequence: TGTGCCAGCTCCCCGGGGGACAGGGGATCCTATGGCTACACCTTC.

This clone was picked up one time. V and J are TRBV6-5 and TRBJ2-7; D may be TRBD1 (6 bases). This CDR3 is built from 15 residues. V was trimmed by 6 bases and J by 3 bases, leaving 18 bases between them. CDR1 is MNHEY, CDR2 SVGAGI, per germline. CDR3 nucleotide sequence: TGTGCCAGCAGGGCCCCCAGGGGTTCGCGCTACGAGCAGTACTTC. Translating it yields CASRAPRGSRYEQYF.

There are a few counts of this clone. This same CDR3 is encoded by further DNA sequences in the sample. J is TRBJ2-1 and V is TRBV6-5; 10 bases are shared with TRBD1. This CDR3 comprises 15 residues. Germline V lookup: CDR1 MNHEY, CDR2 SVGAGI. With V trimmed by 2 bases and J by 7 bases, 5 bases remained unmatched. The CDR3 DNA reads TGTGCCAGCAGTTACCCCGGGACAGGGGTTAATGAGCAGTTCTTC. The encoded protein is CASSYPGTGVNEQFF.

The gene calls are TRBV3-1 (or the pseudogene TRBV3-2) and TRBJ2-2; 9 nucleotides align to TRBD2. CDR3 length: 15 residues. CDR1 and CDR2 (germline): LGHDT, YNNKEL (reference sequence). V lost 4 bases, J lost 3 bases, and 3 bases stayed unmatched. In DNA form, the CDR3 reads TGTGCCAGCAGCCCGGGACTAGCAGACACCGGGGAGCTGTTTTTT. It codes for CASSPGLADTGELFF.

The rearrangement links TRBV5-6 to TRBJ1-6; 9 nucleotides agree with TRBD1. V trimming: 4 bases; J trimming: 7 bases; junction bases outside the gene matches: 6. Germline CDR1 SGHDT, CDR2 YYEEEE. CDR3 length: 15 residues. The CDR3 DNA sequence: TGTGCCAGCAGCATAGGACAGGGGACCAATTCACCCCTCCACTTT. Protein product: CASSIGQGTNSPLHF.

This chain joins TRBV6-6 and TRBJ1-2; 7 nucleotides align to TRBD1. In germline, CDR1 is MNHNY, CDR2 SVGAGI (reference sequence). The CDR3 runs to 14 residues. V was pared by 6 bases and J by 5 bases, with 9 bases of the junction left unmatched. The CDR3 region is CASRTDRPPYGYTF. CDR3 bases: TGTGCCAGCAGAACGGACAGGCCACCTTATGGCTACACCTTC.

The rearrangement links TRBV9 to TRBJ2-1; 8 bases are shared with TRBD2. Germline lookup yields CDR1 SGDLS and CDR2 YYNGEE. V shed 1 base, J shed 4 bases, and the junction held 4 bases outside the gene matches. The CDR3 is made up of 15 amino acids. CDR3 amino acids: CASSVLAGGYNEQFF. CDR3 in DNA: TGTGCCAGCAGCGTACTGGCGGGGGGATACAATGAGCAGTTCTTC.

The J gene is TRBJ2-7, the V gene TRBV20-1, with TRBD1 matching 7 bases. Per germline, CDR1 DFQATT and CDR2 SNEGSKA (reference sequence). This CDR3 has 14 amino acids. The junction had 9 bases not matched to a gene; V was cut back by 3 bases and J by 4 bases. CDR3 sequence reads: CSASFEGAPYEQYF. The CDR3 bases are TGCAGTGCTAGTTTCGAGGGGGCGCCTTACGAGCAGTACTTC.

The genes are TRBV3-1 (or the pseudogene TRBV3-2) and TRBJ1-5; D not resolved. V lost 4 bases and J lost 3, with 10 bases in between. Per the germline V gene, CDR1 is LGHDT and CDR2 is YNNKEL (reference sequence). The CDR3 is 14 amino acids. CDR3 coding DNA: TGTGCCAGCAGCCCAACTAGGGACAATCAGCCCCAGCATTTT. Encoded protein: CASSPTRDNQPQHF.

The genes are TRBV19 and TRBJ2-7; no clear D gene. From germline, CDR1 is LNHDA and CDR2 SQIVND (reference sequence). Trimming removed 3 bases at V and 2 bases at J, with 8 bases between. The CDR3 runs to 13 residues. The CDR3 reads CASSIEIAYEQYF. The CDR3, as DNA: TGTGCCAGTAGTATCGAGATCGCCTACGAGCAGTACTTC.

V usage is TRBV9 and J usage is TRBJ2-2; the match to TRBD1 covers 7 bases. The CDR3 runs to 15 residues. The germline V gene encodes CDR1 SGDLS and CDR2 YYNGEE. V lost 0 bases, J lost 4 bases, and 3 bases stayed unmatched. CDR3 sequence: CASSVEGQLTGELFF. As DNA, the CDR3 is TGTGCCAGCAGCGTAGAGGGACAGCTCACCGGGGAGCTGTTTTTT.

The chain recombines TRBV18 with TRBJ2-1; 10 nucleotides align to TRBD2. V gave up 5 bases and J gave up 2 bases; unmatched junction bases: 3. The germline V gene encodes CDR1 KGHSH and CDR2 LQKENI. The CDR3 contains 15 residues. CDR3 in amino acids: CASSSSGRAYNEQFF. The CDR3 coding sequence is TGTGCCAGCTCATCCAGCGGGAGGGCCTACAATGAGCAGTTCTTC.

This sequence joins TRBV5-6 and TRBJ1-2; 8 nucleotides match TRBD1. In germline, CDR1 is SGHDT, CDR2 YYEEEE. The CDR3 extends over 14 amino acids. The J segment lost 7 bases and the V segment lost 4 bases, leaving 9 bases of the junction unmatched. CDR3 nucleotides: TGTGCCAGCAGCCCAGGGGGACAGGCAGGTGGCTACACCTTC. It encodes CASSPGGQAGGYTF.

V is TRBV7-2 and J is TRBJ1-3; maybe TRBD1 (5 bases). Germline CDR1 reads SGHTA; CDR2 reads FQGNSA. Trimming took off 6 bases at V and 0 bases at J, with 12 bases between the two ends. CDR3 size: 15 residues. CDR3 coding DNA: TGTGCCAGCAGTTCAGGGCCGAGCTCTGGAAACACCATATATTTT. This sequence encodes CASSSGPSSGNTIYF.

V gene TRBV29-1 combines with J gene TRBJ1-1; the D gene is possibly TRBD1 (6 bases). Germline values: CDR1 SQVTM, CDR2 ANQGSEA. Trimming left V 3 bases short and J 4 bases short, with 12 bases between. The CDR3 is made up of 13 amino acids. The CDR3 sequence is CSVDGGAATEAFF. The CDR3 DNA reads as TGCAGCGTTGACGGGGGGGCCGCCACTGAAGCTTTCTTT.

The chain employs TRBV7-6 and TRBJ1-1, with D uncertain. CDR1 is SGHVS, CDR2 FNYEAQ, per germline. The CDR3 spans 14 residues. The V end was cut by 2 bases, the J end by 3 bases, with 10 bases between. In DNA form, the CDR3 reads TGTGCCAGCAGCTTAAAGCGTGATCACACTGAAGCTTTCTTT. Translated, it gives CASSLKRDHTEAFF. Drawing the rest from reference TRBV7-6 and TRBJ1-1, the complete variable domain is GAGVSQSPRYKVTKRGQDVALRCDPISGHVSLYWYRQALGQGPEFLTYFNYEAQQDKSGLPNDRFSAERPEGSISTLTIQRTEQRDSAMYRCASSLKRDHTEAFFGQGTRLTVV.

This clone was recorded once. V and J are TRBV19 and TRBJ1-3; TRBD1 aligns across 12 bases. Germline values: CDR1 LNHDA, CDR2 SQIVND (reference sequence). V was clipped by 5 bases and J by 1 base; unmatched bases: 12. The CDR3 consists of 19 residues. CDR3 in amino acids: CASSLERPGQGASGNTIYF. For the CDR3, the DNA is TGTGCCAGTAGTCTCGAGAGACCGGGACAGGGGGCATCTGGAAACACCATATATTTT.

The chain employs TRBV6-6 and TRBJ2-1; 12 bases fit TRBD2. Germline V gene lookup returns CDR1 MNHNY and CDR2 SVGAGI (reference sequence). The CDR3 covers 16 residues. V lost 5 bases and J lost 9; bases outside the gene matches: 11. The CDR3 protein is CASSPSGRAVRGEQFF. In nucleotides, the CDR3 is TGTGCCAGCAGTCCTAGCGGGAGGGCCGTTAGGGGTGAGCAGTTCTTC.

J is TRBJ2-3 and V is TRBV18, with 12 bases identical to TRBD2. CDR1 and CDR2 from the germline V gene are KGHSH and LQKENI. The J segment lost 4 bases and the V segment lost 2 bases, leaving 4 bases of the junction unmatched. This CDR3 contains 16 residues. In nucleotides, the CDR3 is TGTGCCAGCTCACCAAAGGCTAGCGGGGGGGCAGATACGCAGTATTTT. This gives the protein CASSPKASGGADTQYF. Full variable domain (rest looked up from reference TRBV18 and TRBJ2-3): NAGVMQNPRHLVRRRGQEARLRCSPMKGHSHVYWYRQLPEEGLKFMVYLQKENIIDESGMPKERFSAEFPKEGPSILRIQQVVRGDSAAYFCASSPKASGGADTQYFGPGTRLTVL.

This sequence joins TRBV30 and TRBJ2-7, with D perhaps TRBD1 (5 bases). The germline gives CDR1 GTSNPN, CDR2 SVGIG (reference sequence). V was cut by 0 bases and J by 6 bases, with 12 bases left in between. The CDR3 sequence is 13 residues long. CDR3 amino acids: CAWSVGALSEQYF. DNA of the CDR3: TGTGCCTGGAGTGTTGGGGCACTTAGCGAGCAGTACTTC.

The chain uses TRBV5-1 and TRBJ2-7; tentative D call: TRBD1 (5 bases). The CDR3 consists of 15 residues. CDR1 and CDR2 (germline): SGHRS, YFSETQ. V was shortened by 4 bases and J by 0 bases, with 14 bases between the two germline ends. The CDR3 sequence is CASSEGHLSSYEQYF. The CDR3 DNA follows: TGCGCCAGCAGCGAAGGACACCTCAGCTCCTACGAGCAGTACTTC.